The sequence of this T cell receptor beta chain was determined in a study of a mutant IDH1 vaccine in newly diagnosed glioma. Study in general: Eight vaccinations reached patients in weeks 1, 3, 5, 7, 11, 15, 19 and 23.

As to this clone: Its antigen is as yet unknown.

Only in-frame clones appear in the TCRdb table, and some are missing; sequencing was by immunoSEQ multiplex PCR. Altogether 25,000 to 35,000 clones are present, approximately 88% being singletons, with the ten largest covering more than 15%. The CDR3 covers 16 residues. From germline, CDR1 is LNHDA and CDR2 SQIVND (reference sequence). V lost 3 bases, J lost 2 bases, and 14 bases lay in between. Described time point: week 5, during vaccination. Vaccination comprised doses that each held 300 ug of mutant IDH1 20-mer peptide, plus topical imiquimod. The origin of this receptor is a man younger than 35 with glioma. The rearrangement uses TRBV19 and TRBJ2-1; D gene unclear. Sequenced material: PBMCs, taken from a glioma patient whose treatment included an IDH1 peptide vaccine. CDR3 nucleotide sequence: TGTGCCAGTAGTATCGAGGCTAGACCGCCCTACAATGAGCAGTTCTTC. Amino acid sequence: CASSIEARPPYNEQFF.